The clone carrying this TCR beta chain was seen a few times. A universal primer site came from template switching; cDNA carried unique molecular identifiers. TCRdb independently ran MiXCR on the 5' RACE reads; one entry per CDR3 protein. This sample carries hundreds of thousands of distinct CDR3 sequences, under 25% of them seen once, and the ten largest clones take 0.48%. Germline CDR1 is SNHLY and CDR2 is FYNNEI. Trimming pared 4 bases from V and 5 bases from J, leaving 8 bases between. The CDR3 totals 13 residues. This specimen belongs to a study of identical twins. In addition, the sample was reused for a study of yellow fever vaccine responses in identical twins.

The source is a woman between 18 and 30 years old in good health. Sequenced sample: CD4+ T cells sorted from blood. The chain has TRBV2 and TRBJ2-2; no definite D call. This CDR3 is CASSVTRTGELFF. DNA of the CDR3: TGTGCCAGCAGTGTTACTCGAACCGGGGAGCTGTTTTTT.